This T cell receptor (beta chain) was sequenced for a study of T cells in Graves' hyperthyroidism and ophthalmopathy. A remark on this clonotype: One end of the junction fails to match germline, which may point to a read error.

What was amplified from RNA transcripts were TCR beta CDR3 regions. First-round RT-PCR of the TCR CDR3 relied on the HTBI primer set. TCRdb reprocessed the multiplex PCR reads with MiXCR, giving one entry per CDR3 protein. The sample carries 500,000 to 600,000 distinct CDR3 sequences, around 17% recorded once. Germline assignment: CDR1 MDHEN and CDR2 SYDVKM. This CDR3 has 15 residues. The sample was blood. This sequence originates from a woman between 18 and 29 years old with Graves' hyperthyroidism. V and J are TRBV28 and TRBJ2-7; 10 bases align to TRBD1. The CDR3 DNA reads TGTGCCAGCAGTTCGGGACAGGGGAGATCCTACGAGCGGTACTTC. Translation: CASSSGQGRSYERYF.